This is a list of T cell receptor beta chains from one sample in a study of post-analysis software for immune sequencing data. TCRdb re-called the PCR reads through MiXCR, storing one row per CDR3 protein. Among around 500,000 distinct CDR3 sequences listed, less than 40% were seen once. Sequenced sample: blood. All receptors derive from a girl aged 2-17 years with multiple sclerosis. The CDR3 runs from the conserved cysteine through the conserved F or W. The D gene is left open where the match is weak. Only some rows state a clone size, as once, few, many or a class for expanded clones.

TRBD1	TRBV6-5	few	TRBJ1-2	TGTGCCAGCAGTCATGCTTCACAGGGGAAGCAGAGCTACACCTTC	CASSHASQGKQSYTF
TRBD2	TRBV3-1	NA	TRBJ2-1	TGTGCCAGCAGCCTCCTAACTAGCGGGATTTACAATGAGCAGTTCTTC	CASSLLTSGIYNEQFF
NA	TRBV9	NA	TRBJ1-6	TGTGCCAGCAGCCTCGGGGCTTCCAATTCACCCCTCCACTTT	CASSLGASNSPLHF
TRBD1	TRBV25-1	few	TRBJ1-2	TGTGCCAGCAGTGAATACCGGGACAGGCCCTATGGCTACACCTTC	CASSEYRDRPYGYTF
TRBD1	TRBV6-5	few	TRBJ1-5	TGTGCCAGCAGAGCGACAGGGGTTAGGAATCAGCCCCAGCATTTT	CASRATGVRNQPQHF
NA	TRBV6-2/TRBV6-3	NA	TRBJ2-7	TGTGCCAGCAGCCAGGGTATCTACGAGCAGTACTTC	CASSQGIYEQYF
TRBD1	TRBV6-6	few	TRBJ2-1	TGTGCCAGCAGAGACCCGGGACAGGGTTTCGATGAGCAGTTCTTC	CASRDPGQGFDEQFF
NA	TRBV7-3	many	TRBJ2-5	TGTGCCAGCAGCTTATCAGCAGGCCTAACCCAAGAGACCCAGTACTTC	CASSLSAGLTQETQYF
NA	TRBV9	many	TRBJ2-3	TGTGCCAGCAGCGTAACCGGGACCCCATCCACAGATACGCAGTATTTT	CASSVTGTPSTDTQYF
NA	TRBV7-9	few	TRBJ2-1	TGTGCCAGCAGAACCGACAGATTTAATGAGCAGTTCTTC	CASRTDRFNEQFF
NA	TRBV20-1	few	TRBJ2-5	TGCAGTGCTGAGTTAGGAGTTCCCTCAAGCTCGACCCAGTACTTC	CSAELGVPSSSTQYF
NA	TRBV4-1	NA	TRBJ1-4	TGCGCCAGCAGCCTAGACGACAGAGCAACTAATGAAAAACTGTTTTTT	CASSLDDRATNEKLFF
NA	TRBV5-1	few	TRBJ2-5	TGCGCCAGCAGCTTGGGGGGACTGGGAACCGAAGAGACCCAGTACTTC	CASSLGGLGTEETQYF
TRBD2	TRBV5-1	NA	TRBJ2-1	TGCGCCAGCAGCTTGGCTAGCGGGAGGGCCACTTCTCAGCAGTTCTTC	CASSLASGRATSQQFF
NA	TRBV5-1	NA	TRBJ1-1	TGCGCCAGCAGCTTATCAGGGTCGAACACTGAAGCTTTCTTT	CASSLSGSNTEAFF
NA	TRBV20-1	NA	TRBJ1-2	TGCAGTGCTAGATTAGACAGGATCGATGGCTACACCTTC	CSARLDRIDGYTF
TRBD1	TRBV6-1	NA	TRBJ2-3	TGTGCCAGCAGCGCCGGGACAGGGGGAACAGATACGCAGTATTTT	CASSAGTGGTDTQYF
TRBD2	TRBV28	NA	TRBJ2-3	TGTGCCAGCAGTCAACTATTGGCGGGGGTGTCGTCGAGCACAGATACGCAGTATTTT	CASSQLLAGVSSSTDTQYF
NA	TRBV7-2	NA	TRBJ1-2	TGTGCCAGCAGGATCGTCTTAAACTATGGCTACACCTTC	CASRIVLNYGYTF
NA	TRBV11-2	NA	TRBJ1-3	TGTGCCAGCAGCTCGAGAGGGACAGGAAACACCATATATTTT	CASSSRGTGNTIYF
NA	TRBV9	NA	TRBJ1-2	TGTGCCAGCAGCGGAGGCGACAGCTATGGCTACACCTTC	CASSGGDSYGYTF
TRBD1	TRBV12-3/TRBV12-4	NA	TRBJ1-2	TGTGCCCGCACGCGGACAGGGGGAATAGACTATGGCTACACCTTC	CARTRTGGIDYGYTF
TRBD1	TRBV6-5	NA	TRBJ2-1	TGTGCCAGCAGTAACCCGCCGGGACAGGGTTCTAATGAGCAGTTCTTC	CASSNPPGQGSNEQFF
TRBD2	TRBV7-3	NA	TRBJ2-5	TGTGCCAGCAGTTTGGCGACTAGCGGGGGGGCCGGAGAGACCCAGTACTTC	CASSLATSGGAGETQYF
TRBD1	TRBV29-1	few	TRBJ2-5	TGCAGTGCTGGGACAGGGCAAGAGACCCAGTACTTC	CSAGTGQETQYF
TRBD1	TRBV20-1	NA	TRBJ1-2	TGCAGTGCTAGGGACAGGGTCGGCTATGGCTACACCTTC	CSARDRVGYGYTF
TRBD1	TRBV20-1	NA	TRBJ2-5	TGCAGTGCTATGACAGGGGCCGGTGGAGAGACCCAGTACTTC	CSAMTGAGGETQYF
TRBD1	TRBV5-1	few	TRBJ2-1	TGCGCCAGCAGCTTGGACAGGGGGAGTCACAATGAGCAGTTCTTC	CASSLDRGSHNEQFF
NA	TRBV10-3	NA	TRBJ1-1	TGTGCCATCAGTGAGCTGGGAATGGTGGGAACTGAAGCTTTCTTT	CAISELGMVGTEAFF
NA	TRBV2	NA	TRBJ2-7	TGTGCCAGCAGTAACACCCGACAGGGAGGCGAGCAGTACTTC	CASSNTRQGGEQYF
NA	TRBV2	few	TRBJ2-1	TGTGCCAGCAGGCCCGGGACAAACTCCTACAATGAGCAGTTCTTC	CASRPGTNSYNEQFF
NA	TRBV25-1	NA	TRBJ1-2	TGTGCCTGCAGTGAGATAACTGCGGGAGTTCTCTATGGCTACACCTTC	CACSEITAGVLYGYTF
TRBD2	TRBV3-1	NA	TRBJ2-7	TGTGCCAGCAGCCAAGAGGTCGGGACTAGGCGCTACGAGCAGTACTTC	CASSQEVGTRRYEQYF
TRBD2	TRBV6-6	NA	TRBJ2-5	TGTGCCAGCAGTTACAGACTAGCGGCCGCCCGAGAGACCCAGTACTTC	CASSYRLAAARETQYF
NA	TRBV10-3	many	TRBJ2-3	TGTGCCATCAGTGATGGAGGGGGGCGCACAGATACGCAGTATTTT	CAISDGGGRTDTQYF
NA	TRBV20-1	NA	TRBJ2-3	TGCAGTGCTCCCTCGCCGGCAGATACGCAGTATTTT	CSAPSPADTQYF
TRBD1	TRBV5-1	once	TRBJ2-1	TGCGCCAGCAGCTTCGGACAGGCGGTCAATGAGCAGTTCTTC	CASSFGQAVNEQFF
NA	TRBV29-1	few	TRBJ2-4	TGCAGCGTTGCCCCTCTCCTAGCCAAAAACATTCAGTACTTC	CSVAPLLAKNIQYF
TRBD1	TRBV7-9	few	TRBJ1-2	TGTGCCAGCAGCACGGCGGGACAGGGATTGTCAGGCTACACCTTC	CASSTAGQGLSGYTF
TRBD1	TRBV5-6	once	TRBJ2-1	TGTGCCAGCAGCCAAACCGGACAGGGAGGATACGAGCAGTTCTTC	CASSQTGQGGYEQFF
NA	TRBV3-1	NA	TRBJ2-5	TGTGCCAGCAGCCAAGGAAGTCGGGGAGATAGAGAGACCCAGTACTTC	CASSQGSRGDRETQYF
NA	TRBV18	NA	TRBJ2-2	TGTGCCAGCTCACCATCCGGGCCTAACACCGGGGAGCTGTTTTTT	CASSPSGPNTGELFF
NA	TRBV4-2	NA	TRBJ1-1	TGTGCCAGCAGCCAACCAACAGGTATGTTAACTGAAGCTTTCTTT	CASSQPTGMLTEAFF
NA	TRBV29-1	NA	TRBJ2-7	TGCAGCGTTGGAGGCCACAGAAACCACGAGCAGTACTTC	CSVGGHRNHEQYF
TRBD1	TRBV5-5	few	TRBJ1-2	TGTGCCAGCAGCAGGGGGACAGGGGGCCCCTATGGCTACACCTTC	CASSRGTGGPYGYTF
NA	TRBV5-4	NA	TRBJ1-2	TGTGCCAGCAGCTCACCAGACAGGCACGGCTACACCTTC	CASSSPDRHGYTF
NA	TRBV5-6	many	TRBJ2-1	TGTGCCAGCAGCTTCAGGGATGAGCAGTTCTTC	CASSFRDEQFF
TRBD2	TRBV7-9	few	TRBJ2-1	TGTGCCAGCAGCTTAGGCGGGGGGGCCTTGGATGAGCAGTTCTTC	CASSLGGGALDEQFF
NA	TRBV28	NA	TRBJ1-3	TGTGCCAGCAGTCAGGGTTGGGACACCATATATTTT	CASSQGWDTIYF
TRBD1	TRBV6-5	few	TRBJ2-3	TGTGCCAGCAGTCGAACAGGGGGTTCGCAGTATTTT	CASSRTGGSQYF
NA	TRBV20-1	few	TRBJ2-1	TGCAGTGCTGAGGGGACAAACTACAATGAGCAGTTCTTC	CSAEGTNYNEQFF
NA	TRBV7-3	NA	TRBJ1-1	TGTGCCAGCAGCGCCCAACAAGGATCCAACACTGAAGCTTTCTTT	CASSAQQGSNTEAFF